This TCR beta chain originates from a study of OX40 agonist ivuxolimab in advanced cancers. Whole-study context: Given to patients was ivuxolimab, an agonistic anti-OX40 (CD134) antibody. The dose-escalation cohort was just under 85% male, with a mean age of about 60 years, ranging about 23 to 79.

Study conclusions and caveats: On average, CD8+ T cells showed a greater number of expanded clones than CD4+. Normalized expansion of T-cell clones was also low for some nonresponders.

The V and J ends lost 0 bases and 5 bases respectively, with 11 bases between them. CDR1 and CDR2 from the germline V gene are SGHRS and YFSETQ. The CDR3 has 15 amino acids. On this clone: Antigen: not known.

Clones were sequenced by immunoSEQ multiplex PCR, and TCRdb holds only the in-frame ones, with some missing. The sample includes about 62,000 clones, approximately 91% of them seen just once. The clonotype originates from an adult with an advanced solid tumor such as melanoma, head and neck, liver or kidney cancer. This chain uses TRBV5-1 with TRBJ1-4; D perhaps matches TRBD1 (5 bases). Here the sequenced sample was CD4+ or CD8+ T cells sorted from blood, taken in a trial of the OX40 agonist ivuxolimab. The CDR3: CASSLARDRNEKLFF. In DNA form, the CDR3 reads TGCGCCAGCAGCTTGGCCAGAGACAGAAATGAAAAACTGTTTTTT.